This T cell receptor beta chain came from a study of T cell responses to AZD1222 COVID-19 vaccine. This table comes from immunoSEQ multiplex PCR, and its TCRdb copy is limited to in-frame clones, with some not included. Found here are 130,000 or so clones, just over 85% of them singletons; the top ten hold 12%. Germline V lookup: CDR1 MDHEN, CDR2 SYDVKM. This CDR3 has 16 amino acids. V shed 4 bases, J shed 8 bases, and the junction held 11 bases outside the gene matches. Sequencing was performed on peripheral blood, taken on day 0 of AZD1222 vaccination. This clonotype was obtained from an adult in good health. This chain links TRBV28 with TRBJ1-4; 9 bases fit TRBD1. The CDR3, as DNA: TGTGCCAGCAGTTCTCCCGTACAGGGGGCTAGGGAAAAACTGTTTTTT. This sequence encodes CASSSPVQGAREKLFF.